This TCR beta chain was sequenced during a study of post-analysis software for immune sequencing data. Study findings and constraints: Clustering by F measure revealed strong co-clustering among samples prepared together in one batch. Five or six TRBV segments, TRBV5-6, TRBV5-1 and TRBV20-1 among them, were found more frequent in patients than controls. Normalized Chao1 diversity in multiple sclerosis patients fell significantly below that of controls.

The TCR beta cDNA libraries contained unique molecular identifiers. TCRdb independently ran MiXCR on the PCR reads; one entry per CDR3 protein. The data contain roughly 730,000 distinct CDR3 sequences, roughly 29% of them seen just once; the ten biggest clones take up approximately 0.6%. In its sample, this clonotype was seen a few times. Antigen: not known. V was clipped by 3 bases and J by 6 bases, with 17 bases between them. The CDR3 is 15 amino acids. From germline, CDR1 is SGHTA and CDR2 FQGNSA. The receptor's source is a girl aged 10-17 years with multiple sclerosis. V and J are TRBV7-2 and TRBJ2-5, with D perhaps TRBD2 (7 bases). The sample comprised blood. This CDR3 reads CASSLGGGSVKTQYF. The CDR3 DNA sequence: TGTGCCAGCAGCTTGGGGGGCGGGAGCGTGAAGACCCAGTACTTC. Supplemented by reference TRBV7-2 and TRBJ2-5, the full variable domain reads GAGVSQSPSNKVTEKGKDVELRCDPISGHTALYWYRQSLGQGLEFLIYFQGNSAPDKSGLPSDRFSAERTGGSVSTLTIQRTQQEDSAVYLCASSLGGGSVKTQYFGPGTRLLVL.